This TCR beta chain appears in the sequencing data of a study of shared clonotypes between healthy human individuals. Study-wide results and caveats: Represented diversity (both genetic and exposure-history) was limited by the small number of donors. Among donors, clonotype sharing was expected to be affected by sequencing depth.

Trimming cost V 10 bases and J 7 bases; bases outside gene matches: 14. CDR1 and CDR2 (germline): ENHRY, SYGVKD. The CDR3 spans 15 residues. This clone occurred a few times. Its antigen is as yet unknown. Sequencing of unsorted PBMC DNA was carried out using ten immunoSEQ deep assay plates. Authors' analysis steps: Filtering was not the same, since immunoSEQ gave junction-only sequences without quality scores. Sequencing was performed with immunoSEQ multiplex PCR; in TCRdb, only in-frame clones are kept and a portion is missing. For V, J and clone size, that table is used; D and trimming come from the DNA. This sample has about 450,000 clones, with around 80% found just once.

The sequence was obtained from a woman in her 40s in good health. Some clones in this sample may be carry-over from other donors' samples. This chain connects TRBV10-3 to TRBJ2-3, with 10 bases identical to TRBD2. The sample consisted of PBMCs. Written as DNA, the CDR3 is TGTGCCACCCAGGATGCAGCGGGAGGGCACAATACGCAGTATTTT. As protein: CATQDAAGGHNTQYF.